This TCR beta chain comes out of a study of regulatory T cells in long-lasting Graves disease. Time point in this sample: persistent/refractory GD, antithyroid drugs over 5 years with positive TRAb. Extracted RNA from PBMCs served as the source of the TCR library. V gave up 3 bases and J gave up 5 bases; unmatched junction bases: 6. This CDR3 has 14 residues. Germline CDR1 reads MNHEY; CDR2 reads SVGEGT. Researchers made TCR beta libraries by using iRepertoire HTBI primers and running Arm-PCR on CDR3 regions. MiXCR was run by TCRdb on the multiplex PCR reads, yielding one entry per CDR3 protein. The sample holds around 500,000 distinct CDR3 sequences, more than 20% seen once.

The TCR sequence derives from a female donor with Graves disease. The chain carries TRBV6-2 or TRBV6-3 and TRBJ2-7; 8 bases are shared with TRBD1. The material was peripheral blood mononuclear cells (PBMCs), obtained when the disease was refractory, from a patient treated with antithyroid drugs. CDR3 amino acids: CASSYVTGANEQYF. CDR3 DNA: TGTGCCAGCAGTTATGTGACAGGGGCTAACGAGCAGTACTTC.